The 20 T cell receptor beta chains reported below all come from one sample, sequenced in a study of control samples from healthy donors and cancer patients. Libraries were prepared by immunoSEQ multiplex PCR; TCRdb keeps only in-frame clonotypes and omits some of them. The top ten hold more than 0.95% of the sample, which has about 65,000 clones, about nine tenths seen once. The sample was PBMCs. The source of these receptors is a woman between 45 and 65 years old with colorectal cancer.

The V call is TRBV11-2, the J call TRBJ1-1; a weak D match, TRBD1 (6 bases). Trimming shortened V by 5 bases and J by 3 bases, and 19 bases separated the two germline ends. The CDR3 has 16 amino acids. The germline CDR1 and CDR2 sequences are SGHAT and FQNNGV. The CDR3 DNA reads TGTGCCAGCAGCCCTCGGGGGGGGCGAAAGGACACTGAAGCTTTCTTT. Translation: CASSPRGGRKDTEAFF.

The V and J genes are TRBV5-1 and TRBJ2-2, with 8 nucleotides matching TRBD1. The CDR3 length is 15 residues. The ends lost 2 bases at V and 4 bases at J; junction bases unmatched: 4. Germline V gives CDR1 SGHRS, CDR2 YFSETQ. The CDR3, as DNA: TGCGCCAGCAGCTTACCAGGGGGCGGCACCGGGGAGCTGTTTTTT. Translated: CASSLPGGGTGELFF.

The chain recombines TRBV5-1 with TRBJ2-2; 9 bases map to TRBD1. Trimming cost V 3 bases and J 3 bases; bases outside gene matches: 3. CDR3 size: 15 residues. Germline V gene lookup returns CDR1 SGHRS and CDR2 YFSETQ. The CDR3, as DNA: TGCGCCAGCAGCTCACAGGGGGCAGACACCGGGGAGCTGTTTTTT. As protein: CASSSQGADTGELFF. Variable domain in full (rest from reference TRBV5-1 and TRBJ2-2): KAGVTQTPRYLIKTRGQQVTLSCSPISGHRSVSWYQQTPGQGLQFLFEYFSETQRNKGNFPGRFSGRQFSNSRSEMNVSTLELGDSALYLCASSSQGADTGELFFGEGSRLTVL.

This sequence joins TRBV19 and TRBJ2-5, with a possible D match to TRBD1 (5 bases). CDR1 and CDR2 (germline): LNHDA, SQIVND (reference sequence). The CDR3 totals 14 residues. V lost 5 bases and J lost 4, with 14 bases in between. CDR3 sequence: CASSHETRGETQYF. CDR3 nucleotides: TGTGCCAGTAGTCACGAAACAAGGGGAGAGACCCAGTACTTC.

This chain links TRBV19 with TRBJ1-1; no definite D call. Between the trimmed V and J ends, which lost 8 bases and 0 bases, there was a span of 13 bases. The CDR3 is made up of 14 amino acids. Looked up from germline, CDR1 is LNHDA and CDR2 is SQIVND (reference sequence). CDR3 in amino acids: CASHGVWLNTEAFF. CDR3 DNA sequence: TGTGCCAGTCACGGGGTTTGGCTGAACACTGAAGCTTTCTTT.

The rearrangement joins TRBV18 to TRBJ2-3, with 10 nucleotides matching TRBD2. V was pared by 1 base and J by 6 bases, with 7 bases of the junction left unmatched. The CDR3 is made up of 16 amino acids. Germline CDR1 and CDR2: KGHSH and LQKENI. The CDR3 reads CASSPRSSGSGDTQYF. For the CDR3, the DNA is TGTGCCAGCTCACCACGGTCTAGCGGGAGTGGGGATACGCAGTATTTT.

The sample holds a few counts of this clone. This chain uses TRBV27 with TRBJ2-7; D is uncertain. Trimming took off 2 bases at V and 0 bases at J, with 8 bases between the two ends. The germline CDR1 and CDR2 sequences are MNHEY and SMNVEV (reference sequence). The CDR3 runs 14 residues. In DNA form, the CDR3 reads TGTGCCAGCAGTTTAACGGCCCTCTCCTACGAGCAGTACTTC. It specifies CASSLTALSYEQYF.

The CDR3 reads CASSLRGRQGNTGELFF. CDR3 bases: TGTGCCAGCAGCTTAAGGGGGAGACAGGGAAACACCGGGGAGCTGTTTTTT. The genes are TRBV7-6 and TRBJ2-2; 7 positions agree with TRBD1. The CDR3 spans 17 residues. Germline CDR1 reads SGHVS; CDR2 reads FNYEAQ. Trimming took 2 bases from V and 2 from J; bases not matched to a gene: 8.

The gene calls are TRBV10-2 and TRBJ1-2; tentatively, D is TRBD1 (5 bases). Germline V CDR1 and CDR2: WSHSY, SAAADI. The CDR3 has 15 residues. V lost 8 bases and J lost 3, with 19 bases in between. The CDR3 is CASGALRGTYYGYTF. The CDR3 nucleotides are TGCGCCAGCGGGGCCCTCCGAGGGACCTACTATGGCTACACCTTC.

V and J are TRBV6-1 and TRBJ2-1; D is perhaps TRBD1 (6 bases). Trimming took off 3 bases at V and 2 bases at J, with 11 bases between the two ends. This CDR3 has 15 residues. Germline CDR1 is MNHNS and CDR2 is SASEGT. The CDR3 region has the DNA TGTGCCAGCAGTGAGCGCAGGGGTGCCTACAATGAGCAGTTCTTC. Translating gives CASSERRGAYNEQFF.

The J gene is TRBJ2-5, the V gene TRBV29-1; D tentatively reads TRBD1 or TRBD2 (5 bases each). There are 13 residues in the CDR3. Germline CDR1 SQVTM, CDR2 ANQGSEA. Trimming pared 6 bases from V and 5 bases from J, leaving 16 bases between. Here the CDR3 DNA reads TGCAGCGTGGTCACGGGGCCCGGGGAGACCCAGTACTTC. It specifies CSVVTGPGETQYF.

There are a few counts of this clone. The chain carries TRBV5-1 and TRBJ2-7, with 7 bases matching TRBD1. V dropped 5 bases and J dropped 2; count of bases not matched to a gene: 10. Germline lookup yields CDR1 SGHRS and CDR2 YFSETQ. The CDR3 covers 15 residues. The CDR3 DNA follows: TGCGCCAGCAGTACACTTCCAGGGGGTCCCTACGAGCAGTACTTC. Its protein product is CASSTLPGGPYEQYF.

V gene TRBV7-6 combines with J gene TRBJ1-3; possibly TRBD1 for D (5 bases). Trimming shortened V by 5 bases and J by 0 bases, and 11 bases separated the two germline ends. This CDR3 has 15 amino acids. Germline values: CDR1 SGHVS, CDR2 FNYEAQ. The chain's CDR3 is CASSTDGTSGNTIYF. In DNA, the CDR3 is TGTGCCAGCAGCACCGACGGGACCTCTGGAAACACCATATATTTT.

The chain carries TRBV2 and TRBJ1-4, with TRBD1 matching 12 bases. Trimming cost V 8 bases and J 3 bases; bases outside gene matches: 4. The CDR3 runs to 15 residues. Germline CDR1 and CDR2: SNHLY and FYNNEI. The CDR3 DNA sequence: TGTGCCAGCGGCCGGGACAGGGGGCCTAATGAAAAACTGTTTTTT. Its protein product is CASGRDRGPNEKLFF.

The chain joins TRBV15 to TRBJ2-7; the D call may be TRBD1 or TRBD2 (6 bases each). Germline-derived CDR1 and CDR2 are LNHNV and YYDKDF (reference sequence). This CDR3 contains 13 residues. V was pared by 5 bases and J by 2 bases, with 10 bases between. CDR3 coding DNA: TGTGCCACCAGCCGGGGGCGTCCCTACGAGCAGTACTTC. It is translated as CATSRGRPYEQYF. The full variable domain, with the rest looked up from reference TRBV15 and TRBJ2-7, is DAMVIQNPRYQVTQFGKPVTLSCSQTLNHNVMYWYQQKSSQAPKLLFHYYDKDFNNEADTPDNFQSRRPNTSFCFLDIRSPGLGDTAMYLCATSRGRPYEQYFGPGTRLTVT.

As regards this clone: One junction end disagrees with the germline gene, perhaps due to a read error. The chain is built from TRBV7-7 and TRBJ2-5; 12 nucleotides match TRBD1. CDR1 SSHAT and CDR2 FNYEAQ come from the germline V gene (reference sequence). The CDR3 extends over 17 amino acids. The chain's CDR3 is CASSWARGQGAKETQYF. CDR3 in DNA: TGTGCTAGCAGCTGGGCCCGGGGACAGGGGGCGAAGGAGACCCAGTACTTC. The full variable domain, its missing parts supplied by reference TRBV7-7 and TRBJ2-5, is GAGVSQSPRYKVTKRGQDVTLRCDPISSHATLYWYQQALGQGPEFLTYFNYEAQPDKSGLPSDRFSAERPEGSISTLTIQRTEQRDSAMYRCASSWARGQGAKETQYFGPGTRLLVL.

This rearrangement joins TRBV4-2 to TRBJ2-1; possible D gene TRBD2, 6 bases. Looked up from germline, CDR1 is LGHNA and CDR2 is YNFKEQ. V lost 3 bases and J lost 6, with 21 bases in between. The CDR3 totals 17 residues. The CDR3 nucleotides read TGTGCCAGCAGCCAGGATTCCGGGACTGCAGAAATCAATGAGCAGTTCTTC. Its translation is CASSQDSGTAEINEQFF.

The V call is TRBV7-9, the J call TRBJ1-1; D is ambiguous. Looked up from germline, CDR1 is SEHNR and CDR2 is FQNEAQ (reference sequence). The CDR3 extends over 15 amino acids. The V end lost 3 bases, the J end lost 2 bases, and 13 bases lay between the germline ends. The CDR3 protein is CASSFRTGLNTEAFF. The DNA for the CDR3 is TGTGCCAGCAGCTTCCGGACCGGTCTCAACACTGAAGCTTTCTTT.

CDR3 sequence (DNA): TGTGCCAGCAGGAACCGAGATACGCAGTATTTT. Its protein product is CASRNRDTQYF. The chain couples TRBV13 to TRBJ2-3; D is unresolved. V was trimmed by 6 bases and J by 5 bases, leaving 6 bases between them. The CDR3 is made up of 11 amino acids. CDR1 is PRHDT, CDR2 FYEKMQ, per germline (reference sequence).

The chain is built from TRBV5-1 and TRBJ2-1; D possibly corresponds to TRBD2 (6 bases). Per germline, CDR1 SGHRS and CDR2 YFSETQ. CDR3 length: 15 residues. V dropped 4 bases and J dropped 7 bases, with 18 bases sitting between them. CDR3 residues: CASSLSGSFRNEQFF. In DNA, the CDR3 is TGCGCCAGCAGCCTTAGCGGCTCCTTTCGGAATGAGCAGTTCTTC.